This is a list of T cell receptor beta chains from one sample in a study of blood T cell dynamics during melanoma immunotherapy. Assay used: immunoSEQ multiplex PCR; TCRdb lists only in-frame clones, some missing. The repertoire holds fewer than 12,000 clones, 87% seen once, with 6.9% in the top ten. Sequencing was performed on blood, taken from a patient treated with checkpoint blockade. Receptors originate from a human donor with melanoma. Each CDR3 is given with its conserved first and last residue. A D gene is named only where the DNA matches it firmly.

>TRBV7-6|TRBJ2-6|.
CASSSIPPGANVLTF
>TRBV4-2|TRBJ1-1|TRBD1
CASSPDREANTEAFF
>TRBV5-1|TRBJ1-2|.
CASSLSGRVANYGYTF
>TRBV6-5|TRBJ1-3|.
CASRPGTSGNTIYF
>TRBV7-9|TRBJ2-7|.
CASMVAGSYEQYF
>TRBV6-5|TRBJ2-5|.
CASSSQGPGETQYF
>TRBV5-5|TRBJ2-5|.
CASSLLGQYETQYF
>TRBV18|TRBJ2-2|TRBD2
CASSPLAGGPTGELFF
>TRBV10-1|TRBJ1-2|TRBD1
CASSDSGTDYYGYTF
>TRBV5-1|.|TRBD1
CASSRGQGPYEQYF
>TRBV5-1|TRBJ2-7|.
CASSAQGGSYEQYF
>TRBV28|TRBJ1-2|.
CASSRRGYGYTF
>TRBV21-1|TRBJ2-3|.
CASDFVVRGTDTQYF
>TRBV9|TRBJ2-1|TRBD1
CASSGQGAVNEQFF
>TRBV9|TRBJ1-3|.
CASSVAGGHSGNTIYF
>TRBV19|TRBJ1-6|.
CASSIDLYNSPLHF
>TRBV11-2|TRBJ2-5|.
CASSLSLSETQYF
>TRBV30|TRBJ1-1|.
CAWSARRSPTEAFF
>TRBV27|TRBJ1-6|.
CASSLDRNNSPHHF
>TRBV18|TRBJ1-5|.
CASSPDVNQPQHF
>TRBV6-1|TRBJ1-1|.
CASSEVKVAEAFF
>TRBV30|TRBJ1-6|.
CAWSVQRNSPLHF
>TRBV15|TRBJ1-1|TRBD1
CATSRGTGEAFF
>TRBV5-1|TRBJ1-1|.
CASSSNGGSEAFF
>TRBV2|TRBJ2-7|.
CASSTGLGEQYF
>TRBV19|TRBJ1-2|.
CASADGGATNYGYTF
>TRBV6-5|TRBJ1-2|.
CASTLTWGSGNGYTF
>TRBV9|TRBJ2-3|TRBD2
CASSVGQTSGGLDTQYF
>TRBV5-1|TRBJ1-1|TRBD1
CASNRDRVGTEAFF
>TRBV9|TRBJ2-3|.
CASSPQYSTNTQYF
>TRBV15|TRBJ1-4|TRBD1
CATSRSYALQGRSEKLFF
>TRBV11-2|TRBJ2-7|.
CASSLEVGEQYF
>TRBV10-1|TRBJ2-7|.
CASSDNGQGTYEQYF
>TRBV6-5|TRBJ2-3|TRBD2
CASRDGGTDTQYF
>TRBV18|TRBJ1-2|.
CASSLDPSNYGYTF
>TRBV6-1|TRBJ2-5|.
CASSEAGHKETQYF
>TRBV10-2|TRBJ2-1|TRBD2
CASRLAGGAYNEQFF
>TRBV10-3|TRBJ2-5|.
CAISDFATGEGRGETQYF
>TRBV7-2|TRBJ1-1|.
CASSLGGKGSEAFF
>TRBV7-8|TRBJ1-6|.
CASSLGSNNSPLHF
>TRBV5-1|TRBJ1-2|TRBD1
CASSSNRGGGGYGYTF
>TRBV6-5|TRBJ2-3|.
CASSRRDGVTDTQYF
>TRBV6-1|TRBJ1-4|TRBD1
CASRGTAEKLFF
>TRBV7-2|TRBJ1-6|.
CASSLRATDSPLHF
>TRBV27|TRBJ1-2|.
CASSPRSAAWGYGYTF
>TRBV5-1|TRBJ2-2|.
CASSPGRMPNTGELFF
>TRBV15|TRBJ2-3|.
CATSRRKTSRSTDTQYF
>TRBV4-1|TRBJ1-2|TRBD1
CASSLQAGGFTDYGYTF
>TRBV9|TRBJ1-4|TRBD1
CASSVVGTGEKLFF
>TRBV6-1|TRBJ2-7|TRBD1
CASRETGYEQYF
>TRBV9|TRBJ2-3|TRBD2
CASSVGRGAPTDTQYF
>TRBV4-2|TRBJ1-5|.
CASSQDYSRSQPQHF
>TRBV7-8|TRBJ1-6|.
CASSLDWAVNSPLHF
>TRBV7-9|TRBJ1-2|.
CASSLASPWDGYTF
>TRBV14|TRBJ1-6|TRBD1
CASSQARLVTGPTSPLHF
>TRBV6-6|TRBJ1-1|.
CASSYPVGEGQTEAFF
>TRBV7-6|TRBJ2-4|TRBD2
CASSLGAGGKNIQYF